The rows below give T cell receptor beta chains drawn from one sample of a study of post-analysis software for immune sequencing data. TCRdb passed the PCR reads through MiXCR, listing each CDR3 protein once. The sample has approximately 660,000 distinct CDR3 sequences, 59% seen once; the top ten hold roughly 10%. The sequenced sample was blood. The receptors were sampled from a girl aged 2-9 years with multiple sclerosis. Both conserved end residues are part of each CDR3. The D gene is left open where the match is weak. Clone size is stated in some rows and not others, as once, few, many or a class when expanded.

V gene	D gene	clone size	J gene	CDR3 DNA	CDR3 protein
TRBV12-3/TRBV12-4	.	.	TRBJ2-5	TGTGCCAGCAGTCCCTCAGACAGATTACAAGAGACCCAGTACTTC	CASSPSDRLQETQYF
TRBV29-1	TRBD1	.	TRBJ2-4	TGCAGCGTTGGACAGGGCATTCAGTACTTC	CSVGQGIQYF
TRBV7-3	.	.	TRBJ2-3	TGTGCCAGCAGCCCAGTGTGGGTCCAGTATTTT	CASSPVWVQYF
TRBV28	.	.	TRBJ2-3	TGTGCCAGCAGACAGGGGAGGACAGATACGCAGTATTTT	CASRQGRTDTQYF
TRBV10-3	.	few	TRBJ2-1	TGTGCCATCAGTGAAGGAGGGCAGTTCTACAATGAGCAGTTCTTC	CAISEGGQFYNEQFF
TRBV5-1	TRBD2	many	TRBJ2-1	TGCGCCAGCAGCTTAGCGGGGGCCTACAATGAGCAGTTCTTC	CASSLAGAYNEQFF
TRBV12-3/TRBV12-4	.	.	TRBJ2-3	TGTGCCAGCAGTTTGGGAGAGGCAGATACGCAGTATTTT	CASSLGEADTQYF
TRBV7-2	.	few	TRBJ2-3	TGTGCCAGCAGCCCCAGGTGGGCTGGCACAGATACGCAGTATTTT	CASSPRWAGTDTQYF
TRBV6-5	.	.	TRBJ2-3	TGTGCCAGCAGTTACGAGTCAGGCGGAAAAGATACGCAGTATTTT	CASSYESGGKDTQYF
TRBV12-3/TRBV12-4	.	.	TRBJ1-2	TGTGCCAGCAGTTTCGGGGGCCCAATGGGTGGCTACACCTTC	CASSFGGPMGGYTF
TRBV12-3/TRBV12-4	.	.	TRBJ2-7	TGTGCCAGCTCCCTCGGGCAGGCCGCGCACGAGCAGTACTTC	CASSLGQAAHEQYF
TRBV21-1	.	.	TRBJ1-1	TGTGCCAGCAGCAAAGGGAGTCGGAAGAACACTGAAGCTTTCTTT	CASSKGSRKNTEAFF
TRBV7-2	.	.	TRBJ2-7	TGTGCCAGCAGCTTAGGTGGCCTAGGCTACGAGCAGTACTTC	CASSLGGLGYEQYF
TRBV12-3/TRBV12-4	.	.	TRBJ1-2	TGTGCCAGCAGTCCTCTTCCCCGCGGTGATGGCTACACCTTC	CASSPLPRGDGYTF
TRBV20-1	TRBD1	.	TRBJ1-2	TGCAGTGCTACCCTAGGACAGGGCAACTATGGCTACACCTTC	CSATLGQGNYGYTF
TRBV29-1	TRBD1	.	TRBJ1-2	TGCAGCGTTGTTGAGGGACAGGAAAACTATGGCTACACCTTC	CSVVEGQENYGYTF
TRBV6-5	TRBD1	.	TRBJ1-3	TGTGCCAGCAGGGTGAACAGGGGGGGTAACACCGTATATTTT	CASRVNRGGNTVYF
TRBV3-1	TRBD1	.	TRBJ1-2	TGTGCCAGCAGCCAGACGACAGGGGGGAATGGCTACACCTTC	CASSQTTGGNGYTF
TRBV5-5	.	.	TRBJ2-7	TGTGCCAGCAGCCCCTTAGACAGGCAGTACGAGCAGTACTTC	CASSPLDRQYEQYF
TRBV15	.	.	TRBJ2-1	TGTGCCACCAGCAGAAGATCGTACTACAATGAGCAGTTCTTC	CATSRRSYYNEQFF
TRBV7-9	TRBD1	.	TRBJ1-2	TGTGCCAGCAGTGGCTATCCGAGGGACAGCCACTATGGCTACACCTTC	CASSGYPRDSHYGYTF
TRBV29-1	.	.	TRBJ2-3	TGCAGCGTTGACGACTATACCACAGATACGCAGTATTTT	CSVDDYTTDTQYF
TRBV29-1	TRBD2	.	TRBJ2-1	TGCAGCGTTTCCCCCGGCGGGGGGGCGGGTAAGCAGTTCTTC	CSVSPGGGAGKQFF
TRBV7-2	.	.	TRBJ1-5	TGTGCCAGCAGCTTAGCAGTAAATAGCAATCAGCCCCAGCATTTT	CASSLAVNSNQPQHF
TRBV2	TRBD2	.	TRBJ2-5	TGTGCCAGCAGACCCAGGACTAGCGGAAAGATGTCTACCCAAGAGACCCAGTACTTC	CASRPRTSGKMSTQETQYF
TRBV12-3/TRBV12-4	.	few	TRBJ2-7	TGTGCCAGTAGGGGCGGGAAGTTCGCCTACGAGCAGTACTTC	CASRGGKFAYEQYF
TRBV29-1	.	.	TRBJ2-3	TGCAGCGTTCCGGGGCCAGGAGATACGCAGTATTTT	CSVPGPGDTQYF
TRBV6-6	.	.	TRBJ2-4	TGTGCCAGCAGATACGACAGTTACAAAAACATTCAGTACTTC	CASRYDSYKNIQYF
TRBV14	TRBD1	few	TRBJ1-1	TGTGCCAGCAGCCCTATAGGACAGGGTGACACTGAAGCTTTCTTT	CASSPIGQGDTEAFF
TRBV2	TRBD1	few	TRBJ2-1	TGTGCCAGCAGAGACAGGGTTCCGTACAATGAGCAGTTCTTC	CASRDRVPYNEQFF
TRBV20-1	.	few	TRBJ2-7	TGCAGTGCTAGTCGGGATAGGGGCTCCTACGAGCAGTACTTC	CSASRDRGSYEQYF
TRBV7-8	.	.	TRBJ2-3	TGTGCCAGCAGCTCCTCCGGAACCGACACAGATACGCAGTATTTT	CASSSSGTDTDTQYF
TRBV27	TRBD1	once	TRBJ2-1	TGTGCCAGCAGTTCCGGGACAGGGGCTCCATACAATGAGCAGTTCTTC	CASSSGTGAPYNEQFF
TRBV5-1	TRBD2	.	TRBJ2-7	TGCGCCAGCAGCTTGCCCGGGACTAGCGGAGGGACTTCCTACGAGCAGTACTTC	CASSLPGTSGGTSYEQYF
TRBV20-1	.	once	TRBJ1-5	TGCAGTGCGGGGCGACAGGGCAATCAGCCCCAGCATTTT	CSAGRQGNQPQHF
TRBV7-9	.	.	TRBJ2-2	TGTGCCAGCAGCTCCACGGGGGTGAACACCGGGGAGCTGTTTTTT	CASSSTGVNTGELFF
TRBV10-3	TRBD2	few	TRBJ2-1	TGTGCCATTTTCGGGACTACCGGAGGGGAGCAGTTCTTC	CAIFGTTGGEQFF
TRBV6-5	.	.	TRBJ2-3	TGTGCCAGCAGTCGCCGACAGTTCACAGATACGCAGTATTTT	CASSRRQFTDTQYF
TRBV7-7	TRBD2	.	TRBJ2-3	TGTGCTAGCAGCTTAGGGCTAGCGGGAGTAGCAGATACGCAGTATTTT	CASSLGLAGVADTQYF
TRBV4-2	.	once	TRBJ2-7	TGTGCCAGCAGCCAGTCAATAGACTCGACCTATAACTTC	CASSQSIDSTYNF
TRBV6-5	.	.	TRBJ2-2	TGTGCCAGCAGTTACTTGGGAGGTGGAACCGGGGAGCTGTTTTTT	CASSYLGGGTGELFF
TRBV29-1	TRBD1	few	TRBJ2-5	TGCAGCGTAACAGGGGGCGCGGGGCAAGAGACCCAGTACTTC	CSVTGGAGQETQYF
TRBV9	TRBD2	.	TRBJ2-1	TGTGCCAGCAGCGTAGGACTAGCGGCTACCTACAATGAGCAGTTCTTC	CASSVGLAATYNEQFF
TRBV14	.	many	TRBJ2-7	TGTGCCAGCAGCCAAGGGCGGGCCTCCTACGAGCAGTACTTC	CASSQGRASYEQYF
TRBV7-3	TRBD2	.	TRBJ2-3	TGTGCCAGCAGCTTATCGAGCGGGAGTCTGACAGATACGCAGTATTTT	CASSLSSGSLTDTQYF
TRBV6-5	TRBD2	.	TRBJ2-1	TGTGCCAGCAGTTACACGGGACTAGCGGCCAATAATGAACAGTTCTTC	CASSYTGLAANNEQFF
TRBV7-6	TRBD2	.	TRBJ2-3	TGTGCCAGCAGTTCGTTAGCGGGACCAGGCACAGATACGCAGTATTTT	CASSSLAGPGTDTQYF
TRBV20-1	.	.	TRBJ2-1	TGCAGTGCGGGCGGGTATTCCTACAATGAGCAGTTCTTC	CSAGGYSYNEQFF
TRBV5-4	.	.	TRBJ2-7	TGTGCCAGCAGCTTGGCGGGGGCCTGGTCCTACGAGCAGTACTTC	CASSLAGAWSYEQYF
TRBV5-1	TRBD1	once	TRBJ2-1	TGCGCCAGCAGCCGTCCCGGGACAGGGGCTAGCGAGCAGTTCTTC	CASSRPGTGASEQFF
TRBV6-5	.	.	TRBJ1-4	TGTGCCAGCGGCCGCACGGGGTCCTGGGAGGAAAAACTGTTTTTT	CASGRTGSWEEKLFF
TRBV20-1	.	.	TRBJ2-4	TGCAGTGCTAGAGTTAGCGGCAAAAAAAACATTCAGTACTTC	CSARVSGKKNIQYF